This TCR beta chain was recovered during a study of blood T cell repertoires in COVID-19. Across the whole study: From the United States, Italy and Spain came samples of acute and convalescent COVID-19. Sources were T cells, B-cell-depleted T cells, or PBMCs; the material itself was cDNA or gDNA.

In the authors' workflow: Amplification with reference gene primers provided the estimates of nucleated cell counts. TCRdb's copy holds only in-frame clones and misses some; the assay was immunoSEQ multiplex PCR. For V, J and clone size, that table is used; D and trimming come from the DNA. There are some 90,000 clones in the sample; over 70% occur only once, and nearly 4.5% lies in the top ten. V gave up 6 bases and J gave up 1 base; unmatched junction bases: 3. Germline V gene data show CDR1 as MNHEY and CDR2 as SMNVEV (reference sequence). The CDR3 has 15 residues. The sequenced material came from peripheral blood. The chain recombines TRBV27 with TRBJ1-6, with 7 bases that match TRBD1. The clonotype originates from a man in his sixties with acute or convalescent COVID-19. Written as DNA, the CDR3 is TGTGCCAGCAGCTTACAGGGGTCCTATAATTCACCCCTCCACTTT. Encoded protein: CASSLQGSYNSPLHF.